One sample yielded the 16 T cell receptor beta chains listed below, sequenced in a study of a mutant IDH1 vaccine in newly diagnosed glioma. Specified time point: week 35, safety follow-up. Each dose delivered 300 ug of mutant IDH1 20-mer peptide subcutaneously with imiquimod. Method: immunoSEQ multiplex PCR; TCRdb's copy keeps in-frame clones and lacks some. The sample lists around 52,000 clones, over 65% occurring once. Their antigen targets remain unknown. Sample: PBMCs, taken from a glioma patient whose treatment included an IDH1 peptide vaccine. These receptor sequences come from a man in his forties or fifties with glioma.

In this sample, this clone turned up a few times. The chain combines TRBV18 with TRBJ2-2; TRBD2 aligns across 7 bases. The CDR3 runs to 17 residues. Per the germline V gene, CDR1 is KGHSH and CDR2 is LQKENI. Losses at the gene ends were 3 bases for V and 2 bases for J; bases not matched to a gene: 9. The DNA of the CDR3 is TGTGCCAGCTCACCTCTTCCTAGCGGAGATAACACCGGGGAGCTGTTTTTT. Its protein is CASSPLPSGDNTGELFF.

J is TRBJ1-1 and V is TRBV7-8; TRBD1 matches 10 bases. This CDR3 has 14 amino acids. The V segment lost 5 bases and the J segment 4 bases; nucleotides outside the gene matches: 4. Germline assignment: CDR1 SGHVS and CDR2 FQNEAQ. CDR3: CASSGRDRGTEAFF. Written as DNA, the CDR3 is TGTGCCAGCAGCGGAAGGGACAGGGGCACTGAAGCTTTCTTT.

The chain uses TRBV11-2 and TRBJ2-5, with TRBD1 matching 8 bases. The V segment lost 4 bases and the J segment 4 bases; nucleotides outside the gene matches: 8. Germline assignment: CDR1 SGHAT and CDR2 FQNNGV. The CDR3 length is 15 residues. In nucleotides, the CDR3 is TGTGCCAGCAGCTATTCCTTGACAGGGGCAGAGACCCAGTACTTC. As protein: CASSYSLTGAETQYF.

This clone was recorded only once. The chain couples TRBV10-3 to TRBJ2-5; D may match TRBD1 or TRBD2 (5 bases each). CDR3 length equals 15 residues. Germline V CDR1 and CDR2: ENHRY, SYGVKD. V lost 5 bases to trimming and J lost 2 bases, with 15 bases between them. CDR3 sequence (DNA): TGTGCCATCAGTTCCCCCGGGACCGGTCAAGAGACCCAGTACTTC. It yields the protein CAISSPGTGQETQYF.

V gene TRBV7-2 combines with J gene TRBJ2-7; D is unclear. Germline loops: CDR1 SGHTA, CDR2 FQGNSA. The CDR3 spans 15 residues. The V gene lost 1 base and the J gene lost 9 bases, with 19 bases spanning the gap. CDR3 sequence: CASSLGWATPEVQYV. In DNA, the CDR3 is TGTGCCAGCAGCTTAGGCTGGGCTACACCCGAGGTGCAGTACGTC.

CDR3 amino acids: CASSPQENQPQHF. The CDR3 DNA reads TGTGCCAGCAGCCCCCAGGAGAACCAGCCCCAGCATTTT. The chain is built from TRBV7-6 and TRBJ1-5; D is ambiguous. In germline, CDR1 is SGHVS, CDR2 FNYEAQ. The CDR3 is 13 residues long. Trimming cost V 5 bases and J 7 bases, with 12 bases left between them.

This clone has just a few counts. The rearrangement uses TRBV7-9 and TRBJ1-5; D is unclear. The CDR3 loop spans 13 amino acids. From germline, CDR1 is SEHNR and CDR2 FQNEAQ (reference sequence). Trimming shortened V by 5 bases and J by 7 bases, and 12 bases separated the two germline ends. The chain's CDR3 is CASSEAGGQPQHF. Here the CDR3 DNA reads TGTGCCAGCAGCGAGGCAGGTGGGCAGCCCCAGCATTTT.

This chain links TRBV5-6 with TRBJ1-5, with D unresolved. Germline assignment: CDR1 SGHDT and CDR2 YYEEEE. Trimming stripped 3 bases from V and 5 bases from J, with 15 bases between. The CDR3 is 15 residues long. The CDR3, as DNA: TGTGCCAGCAGCTCGAGAGACTTAGTCTATCAGCCCCAGCATTTT. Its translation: CASSSRDLVYQPQHF.

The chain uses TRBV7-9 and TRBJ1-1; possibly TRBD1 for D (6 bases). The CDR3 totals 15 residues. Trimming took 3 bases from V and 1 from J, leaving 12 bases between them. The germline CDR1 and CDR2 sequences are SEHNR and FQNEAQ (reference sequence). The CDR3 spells CASSFGDTTNTEAFF. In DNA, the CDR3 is TGTGCCAGCAGCTTCGGGGACACAACGAACACTGAAGCTTTCTTT. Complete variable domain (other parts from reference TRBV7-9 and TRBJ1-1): DTGVSQNPRHKITKRGQNVTFRCDPISEHNRLYWYRQTLGQGPEFLTYFQNEAQLEKSRLLSDRFSAERPKGSFSTLEIQRTEQGDSAMYLCASSFGDTTNTEAFFGQGTRLTVV.

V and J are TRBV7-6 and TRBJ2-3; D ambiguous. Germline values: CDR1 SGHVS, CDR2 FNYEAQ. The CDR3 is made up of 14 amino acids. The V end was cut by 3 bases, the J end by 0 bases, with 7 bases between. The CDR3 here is CASSFRSSTDTQYF. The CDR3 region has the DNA TGTGCCAGCAGCTTCCGATCTAGCACAGATACGCAGTATTTT.

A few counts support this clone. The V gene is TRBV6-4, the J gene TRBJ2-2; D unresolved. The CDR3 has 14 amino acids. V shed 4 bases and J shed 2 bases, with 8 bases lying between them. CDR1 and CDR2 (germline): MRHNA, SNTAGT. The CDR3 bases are TGTGCCAGCAGTGGAGAGGCCAACACCGGGGAGCTGTTTTTT. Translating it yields CASSGEANTGELFF.

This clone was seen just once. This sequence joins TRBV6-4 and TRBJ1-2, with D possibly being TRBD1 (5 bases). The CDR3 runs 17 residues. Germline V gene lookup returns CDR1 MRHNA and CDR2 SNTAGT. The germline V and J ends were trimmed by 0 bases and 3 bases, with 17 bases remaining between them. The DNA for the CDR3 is TGTGCCAGCAGTGACTCTCCACGGTTCAGGGACGACTATGGCTACACCTTC. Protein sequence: CASSDSPRFRDDYGYTF.

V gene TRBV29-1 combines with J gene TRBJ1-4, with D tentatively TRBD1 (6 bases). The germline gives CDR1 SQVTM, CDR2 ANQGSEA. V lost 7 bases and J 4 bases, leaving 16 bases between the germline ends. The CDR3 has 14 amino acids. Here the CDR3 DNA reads TGCAGCGGCGGGGGGGGCAAGGATAATGAAAAACTGTTTTTT. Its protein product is CSGGGGKDNEKLFF.

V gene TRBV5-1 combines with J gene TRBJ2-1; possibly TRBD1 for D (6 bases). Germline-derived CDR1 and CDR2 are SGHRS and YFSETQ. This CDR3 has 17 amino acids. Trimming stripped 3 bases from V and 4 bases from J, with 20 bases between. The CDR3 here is CASSSNPATGTYNEQFF. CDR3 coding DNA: TGCGCCAGCAGCTCGAATCCTGCGACAGGAACGTACAATGAGCAGTTCTTC. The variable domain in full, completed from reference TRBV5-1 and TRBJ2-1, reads KAGVTQTPRYLIKTRGQQVTLSCSPISGHRSVSWYQQTPGQGLQFLFEYFSETQRNKGNFPGRFSGRQFSNSRSEMNVSTLELGDSALYLCASSSNPATGTYNEQFFGPGTRLTVL.

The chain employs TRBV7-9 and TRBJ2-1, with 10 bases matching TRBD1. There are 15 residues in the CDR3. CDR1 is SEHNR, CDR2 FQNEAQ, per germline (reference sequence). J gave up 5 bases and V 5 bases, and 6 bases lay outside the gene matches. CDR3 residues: CASSRPGQGDNEQFF. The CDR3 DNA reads TGTGCCAGCAGCCGTCCTGGACAGGGGGACAATGAGCAGTTCTTC.

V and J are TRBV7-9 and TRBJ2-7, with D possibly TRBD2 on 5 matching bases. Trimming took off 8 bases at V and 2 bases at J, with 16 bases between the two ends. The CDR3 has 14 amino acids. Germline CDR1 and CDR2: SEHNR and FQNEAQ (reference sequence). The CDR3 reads CASGDGRAPYEQYF. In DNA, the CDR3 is TGTGCCAGCGGCGACGGGCGGGCCCCCTACGAGCAGTACTTC.